This T cell receptor (beta chain) derives from a study of T cells in Graves' hyperthyroidism and ophthalmopathy. Ten or more counts support this clonotype. The antigen is undetermined. Diagnostic decisions used clinical symptoms, serum thyroxine and TRAb, thyroid ultrasound and orbital computed tomography. Study results and limitations: A model using 13 V-J features told ophthalmopathy apart from stable hyperthyroidism. In blood, most of the thyroid clonotypes expanded above 0.001 were also present.

The CDR3 loop spans 13 amino acids. Germline CDR1 SGHTA, CDR2 FQGNSA. V was clipped by 1 base and J by 6 bases, with 7 bases between them. Template material for amplifying TCR beta CDR3 regions consisted of RNA transcripts. Initially, a first-round RT-PCR of the TCR CDR3 employed the HTBI primer set. In TCRdb, the multiplex PCR reads were re-called with MiXCR into one record per CDR3 protein. The sample yields 300,000 to 450,000 distinct CDR3 sequences, about 14% seen once. V usage is TRBV7-2 and J usage is TRBJ1-5; no firm D call. Material for sequencing was blood. The receptor comes from a woman under 40 with Graves' ophthalmopathy. CDR3 DNA: TGTGCCAGCAGCTTAGTTAAGTCTCAGCCCCAGCATTTT. This codes for CASSLVKSQPQHF.